This is a list of T cell receptor beta chains from one sample in a study of blood T cells in healthy people across ages. TCRdb reanalysed the 5' RACE reads using MiXCR and keeps one entry per CDR3 protein. The sample includes hundreds of thousands of distinct CDR3 sequences, around a quarter of them seen just once. These same records also appear under a second study, on T cells of mothers and their children.

Sequenced sample: blood. The receptors stem from a boy aged 5-17 years in good health. Both conserved end residues are part of each CDR3. The order of the fields is J gene, V gene, D gene, clone size, CDR3 DNA, CDR3 protein. The D gene is left open where the match is weak. Some rows have no size entry. The others give once, few or many, or a class for an expanded clone.

j_call: TRBJ2-7; v_call: TRBV6-1; d_call: .; clone_size: .; cdr3_nt: TGTGCCAGCATCCTGAAACCGGGCGATATCGACGAGCAGTACTTC; cdr3_aa: CASILKPGDIDEQYF
j_call: TRBJ1-6; v_call: TRBV4-1; d_call: TRBD1; clone_size: few; cdr3_nt: TGCGCCAGCAGCCACAGGGGGCTTGAGAATTCACCCCTCCACTTT; cdr3_aa: CASSHRGLENSPLHF
j_call: TRBJ2-5; v_call: TRBV4-1; d_call: .; clone_size: .; cdr3_nt: TGCGCCAGCAGCCTCGCCGCAGGGGAGACCCAGTACTTC; cdr3_aa: CASSLAAGETQYF
j_call: TRBJ1-4; v_call: TRBV15; d_call: TRBD1; clone_size: .; cdr3_nt: TGTGCCACCAGCAACGACAGGGGAATAATGAGGAAACTGTTTTTT; cdr3_aa: CATSNDRGIMRKLFF
j_call: TRBJ1-1; v_call: TRBV6-6; d_call: .; clone_size: .; cdr3_nt: TGTGCCAGCAATCCCGACAGGAACACTGAAGCTTTCTTT; cdr3_aa: CASNPDRNTEAFF
j_call: TRBJ2-5; v_call: TRBV29-1; d_call: TRBD1; clone_size: .; cdr3_nt: TGCAGCGGATGGACAGGGGTACAAGAGACCCAGTACTTC; cdr3_aa: CSGWTGVQETQYF
j_call: TRBJ2-3; v_call: TRBV4-2; d_call: .; clone_size: .; cdr3_nt: TGTGCCAGCAGCCAAGATAGGAGTACGCTGGATACGCAGTATTTT; cdr3_aa: CASSQDRSTLDTQYF
j_call: TRBJ2-6; v_call: TRBV7-6; d_call: .; clone_size: .; cdr3_nt: TGTGCCAGCAGCTTAGCGGCTAGGAAATCTGGGGCCAACGTCCTGACTTTC; cdr3_aa: CASSLAARKSGANVLTF
j_call: TRBJ1-4; v_call: TRBV9; d_call: .; clone_size: few; cdr3_nt: TGTGCCAGCAGCTCCGGGGACGGCCAGAATCGGCTGTTTTTT; cdr3_aa: CASSSGDGQNRLFF
j_call: TRBJ2-3; v_call: TRBV11-2; d_call: .; clone_size: once; cdr3_nt: TGTGCCAGCAGCGTCTCCATAAACACAGATACGCAGTATTTT; cdr3_aa: CASSVSINTDTQYF
j_call: TRBJ1-2; v_call: TRBV29-1; d_call: .; clone_size: few; cdr3_nt: TGCAGCGTTGTCGTAAGCGATGGCTACACCTTC; cdr3_aa: CSVVVSDGYTF
j_call: TRBJ1-1; v_call: TRBV28; d_call: .; clone_size: .; cdr3_nt: TGTGCCAGCAGTACGGGACGACGGACTGAAGCTTTCTTT; cdr3_aa: CASSTGRRTEAFF
j_call: TRBJ1-1; v_call: TRBV29-1; d_call: .; clone_size: .; cdr3_nt: TGCAGCGTAGGCGGACGCGACACTGAAGCTTTCTTT; cdr3_aa: CSVGGRDTEAFF
j_call: TRBJ2-4; v_call: TRBV20-1; d_call: TRBD1; clone_size: .; cdr3_nt: TGCAGTGCCAAACAGGGGGTCCTAGCCAAAAACATTCAGTACTTC; cdr3_aa: CSAKQGVLAKNIQYF
j_call: TRBJ2-5; v_call: TRBV3-1; d_call: TRBD2; clone_size: .; cdr3_nt: TGTGCCAGCGGCCAGCGGGGCCAAGAGACCCAATACTTC; cdr3_aa: CASGQRGQETQYF
j_call: TRBJ2-6; v_call: TRBV10-3; d_call: TRBD1; clone_size: .; cdr3_nt: TGTGCCATCAAGGTCGGGGCAGGGGGCGTTACTGGGGCCAACGTCCTGACTTTC; cdr3_aa: CAIKVGAGGVTGANVLTF
j_call: TRBJ2-2; v_call: TRBV12-5; d_call: .; clone_size: few; cdr3_nt: TGTGCTAGTGGTCTGGTCCCCAACACCGGGGAGCTGTTTTTT; cdr3_aa: CASGLVPNTGELFF
j_call: TRBJ2-4; v_call: TRBV5-1; d_call: .; clone_size: few; cdr3_nt: TGCGCCAGCAGCTTGGTTTCAGGGGCAGCCAAAAACATTCAGTACTTC; cdr3_aa: CASSLVSGAAKNIQYF
j_call: TRBJ2-3; v_call: TRBV9; d_call: TRBD2; clone_size: .; cdr3_nt: TGTGCCAGCAGCGCCCAGCGGGGGAGGAGCACAGATACGCAGTATTTT; cdr3_aa: CASSAQRGRSTDTQYF
j_call: TRBJ1-5; v_call: TRBV5-6; d_call: TRBD1; clone_size: few; cdr3_nt: TGTGCCAGCAGCCTGGGGGGACAGGGTATTCAGCCCCAGCATTTT; cdr3_aa: CASSLGGQGIQPQHF
j_call: TRBJ1-6; v_call: TRBV9; d_call: .; clone_size: few; cdr3_nt: TGTGCCAGCAGCGTAGACAGGTCAGGGACACCCCTCCACTTT; cdr3_aa: CASSVDRSGTPLHF
j_call: TRBJ2-1; v_call: TRBV12-3/TRBV12-4; d_call: .; clone_size: .; cdr3_nt: TGTGCCAGCATCTCGCCCTCCTACAATGAGCAGTTCTTC; cdr3_aa: CASISPSYNEQFF
j_call: TRBJ2-3; v_call: TRBV6-1; d_call: .; clone_size: few; cdr3_nt: TGTGCCAGCAGTGAAACGGGGGGCAAAGATACGCAGTATTTT; cdr3_aa: CASSETGGKDTQYF
j_call: TRBJ2-5; v_call: TRBV7-9; d_call: TRBD1; clone_size: few; cdr3_nt: TGTGCCAGCAGCCCCGGGACAGTGTTAGCAGAGACCCAGTACTTC; cdr3_aa: CASSPGTVLAETQYF
j_call: TRBJ2-7; v_call: TRBV6-1; d_call: .; clone_size: .; cdr3_nt: TGTGCCAGCAGTGCCCTTCTGGACGGGTACGAGCAGTACTTC; cdr3_aa: CASSALLDGYEQYF
j_call: TRBJ2-5; v_call: TRBV11-2; d_call: .; clone_size: .; cdr3_nt: TGTGCCAGCAGCTTACCCGGGGTGACCCAGTACTTC; cdr3_aa: CASSLPGVTQYF
j_call: TRBJ2-7; v_call: TRBV10-2; d_call: TRBD1; clone_size: .; cdr3_nt: TGCGCCAGCAGTGAGGCAGGGGGCGATTACGAGCAGTACTTC; cdr3_aa: CASSEAGGDYEQYF
j_call: TRBJ2-5; v_call: TRBV3-1; d_call: TRBD2; clone_size: few; cdr3_nt: TGTGCCAGCAGCCCCACAGCGGGGGAGACCCAGTACTTC; cdr3_aa: CASSPTAGETQYF
j_call: TRBJ1-1; v_call: TRBV6-6; d_call: .; clone_size: .; cdr3_nt: TGTGCCAGCAGTTCTCTAGACACTGAAGCTTTCTTT; cdr3_aa: CASSSLDTEAFF
j_call: TRBJ2-1; v_call: TRBV12-3/TRBV12-4; d_call: .; clone_size: .; cdr3_nt: TGTGCCAGCAGTTTGACGGAGATCTCCTACAATGAGCAGTTCTTC; cdr3_aa: CASSLTEISYNEQFF
j_call: TRBJ2-5; v_call: TRBV25-1; d_call: .; clone_size: .; cdr3_nt: TGTGCCAGCAGTGAGGGCGCTATACTTCTAGAGACCCAGTACTTC; cdr3_aa: CASSEGAILLETQYF
j_call: TRBJ2-1; v_call: TRBV10-1; d_call: TRBD1; clone_size: many; cdr3_nt: TGCGCCAGCAGTGGGGGACAGGGTGGGAATGAGCAGTTCTTC; cdr3_aa: CASSGGQGGNEQFF
j_call: TRBJ2-1; v_call: TRBV10-2; d_call: TRBD2; clone_size: .; cdr3_nt: TGCGCCAGCAGTGAGACCCTTAGCGGGGTCTACAATGAGCAGTTCTTC; cdr3_aa: CASSETLSGVYNEQFF
j_call: TRBJ2-1; v_call: TRBV6-1; d_call: TRBD2; clone_size: few; cdr3_nt: TGTGCCAGCGGCCGGGACTACCAACCTCAGAAGCAGTTCTTC; cdr3_aa: CASGRDYQPQKQFF
j_call: TRBJ1-5; v_call: TRBV12-5; d_call: TRBD1; clone_size: few; cdr3_nt: TGTGCTAGTGGTTTGGTACCCTTCCCAGGGGGTAATCAGCCTCAGCATTTT; cdr3_aa: CASGLVPFPGGNQPQHF
j_call: TRBJ2-6; v_call: TRBV2; d_call: .; clone_size: .; cdr3_nt: TGTGCCAGCAGTGTGGGGTTTGGGAAACTCTCTGGGGCCAACGTCCTGACTTTC; cdr3_aa: CASSVGFGKLSGANVLTF
j_call: TRBJ2-7; v_call: TRBV7-2; d_call: .; clone_size: .; cdr3_nt: TGTGCCAGCAGCCACTCCGTAATCCTCGACGAGCAGTACTTC; cdr3_aa: CASSHSVILDEQYF
j_call: TRBJ2-5; v_call: TRBV6-2/TRBV6-3; d_call: .; clone_size: .; cdr3_nt: TGTGCCAGCAGTTTTTTGGAGCTCGTCAGCTTC; cdr3_aa: CASSFLELVSF
j_call: TRBJ1-4; v_call: TRBV6-5; d_call: .; clone_size: few; cdr3_nt: TGTGCCAGCAGTTACCTGAGAGGGGCCTTGGCGACTAATGAAAAACTGTTTTTT; cdr3_aa: CASSYLRGALATNEKLFF
j_call: TRBJ1-2; v_call: TRBV29-1; d_call: TRBD1; clone_size: .; cdr3_nt: TGCAGCGTCGTTAACAGGGGAATCAACACCTTC; cdr3_aa: CSVVNRGINTF
j_call: TRBJ1-4; v_call: TRBV29-1; d_call: .; clone_size: .; cdr3_nt: TGCAGCGCCAAGCGAGGGGAAGGGGGTGAAAAACTGTTTTTT; cdr3_aa: CSAKRGEGGEKLFF
j_call: TRBJ2-7; v_call: TRBV5-1; d_call: TRBD2; clone_size: .; cdr3_nt: TGCGCCAGCAGTAGCGGGGGAAAATCCTACGAGCAGTACTTC; cdr3_aa: CASSSGGKSYEQYF
j_call: TRBJ1-1; v_call: TRBV20-1; d_call: TRBD1; clone_size: .; cdr3_nt: TGCACCTCCCGACAGGGGAGCGCTGAAGCTTTCTTT; cdr3_aa: CTSRQGSAEAFF